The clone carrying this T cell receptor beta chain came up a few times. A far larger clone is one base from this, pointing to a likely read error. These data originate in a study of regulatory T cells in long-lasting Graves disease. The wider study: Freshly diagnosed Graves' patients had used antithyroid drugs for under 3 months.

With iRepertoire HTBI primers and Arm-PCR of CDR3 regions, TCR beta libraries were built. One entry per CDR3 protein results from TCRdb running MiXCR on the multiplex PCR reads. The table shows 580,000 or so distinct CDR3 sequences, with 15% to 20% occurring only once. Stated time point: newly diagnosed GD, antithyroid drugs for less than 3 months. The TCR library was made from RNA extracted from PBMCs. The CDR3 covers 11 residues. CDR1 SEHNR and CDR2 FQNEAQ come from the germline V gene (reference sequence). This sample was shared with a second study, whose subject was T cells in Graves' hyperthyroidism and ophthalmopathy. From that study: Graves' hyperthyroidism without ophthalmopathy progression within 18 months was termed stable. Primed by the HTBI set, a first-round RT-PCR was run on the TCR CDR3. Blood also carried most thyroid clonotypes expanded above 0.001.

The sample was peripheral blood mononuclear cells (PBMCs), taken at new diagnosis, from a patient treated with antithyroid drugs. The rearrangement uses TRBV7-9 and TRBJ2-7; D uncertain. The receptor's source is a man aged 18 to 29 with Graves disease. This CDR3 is CACSRSYEQYF. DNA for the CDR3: TGTGCCTGCAGCCGATCCTACGAGCAGTACTTC.